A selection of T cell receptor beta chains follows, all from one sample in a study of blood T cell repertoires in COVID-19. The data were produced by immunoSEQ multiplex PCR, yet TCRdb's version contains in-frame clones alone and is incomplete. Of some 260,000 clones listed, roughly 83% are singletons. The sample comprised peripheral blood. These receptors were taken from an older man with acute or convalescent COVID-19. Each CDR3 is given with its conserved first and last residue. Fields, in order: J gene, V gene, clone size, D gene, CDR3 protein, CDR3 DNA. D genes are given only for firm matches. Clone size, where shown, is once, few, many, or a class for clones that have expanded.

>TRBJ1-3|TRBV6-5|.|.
CASSYSLAGGNTIYF
TGTGCCAGCAGTTACTCCCTCGCAGGGGGAAACACCATATATTTT
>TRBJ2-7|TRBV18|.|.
CASSPAENYEQYF
TGTGCCAGCTCACCAGCGGAAAACTACGAGCAGTACTTC
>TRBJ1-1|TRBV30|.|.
CAWSKQESTEAFF
TGTGCCTGGAGTAAGCAGGAAAGCACTGAAGCTTTCTTT
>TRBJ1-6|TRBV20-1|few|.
CSASGPGYNSPLHF
TGCAGTGCTAGTGGCCCGGGGTACAATTCACCCCTCCACTTT
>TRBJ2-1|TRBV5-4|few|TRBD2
CASSTGLAGGQYNEQFF
TGTGCCAGCAGCACCGGACTAGCGGGAGGACAATACAATGAGCAGTTCTTC
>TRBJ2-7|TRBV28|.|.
CASSFSGNYEQYF
TGTGCCAGCAGTTTCTCAGGGAACTACGAGCAGTACTTC
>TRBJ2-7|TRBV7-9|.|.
CASVGPSSEQYF
TGTGCCAGCGTGGGGCCCTCTTCCGAGCAGTACTTC
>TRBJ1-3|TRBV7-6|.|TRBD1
CASSSFGQGLSGNTIYF
TGTGCCAGCAGCTCATTCGGACAGGGACTCTCTGGAAACACCATATATTTT
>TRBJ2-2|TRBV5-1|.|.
CASSHNPGVEPGELFF
TGCGCCAGCAGCCACAACCCAGGGGTAGAGCCCGGGGAGCTGTTTTTT
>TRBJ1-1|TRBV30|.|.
CAWSPGRMNTEAFF
TGTGCCTGGAGTCCGGGAAGGATGAACACTGAAGCTTTCTTT
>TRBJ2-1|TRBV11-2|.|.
CASSYRASSYNEQFF
TGTGCCAGCAGCTACAGGGCAAGCTCCTACAATGAGCAGTTCTTC
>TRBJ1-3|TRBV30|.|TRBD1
CAWSLGGAWGNTIYF
TGTGCCTGGAGTTTAGGGGGCGCCTGGGGAAACACCATATATTTT
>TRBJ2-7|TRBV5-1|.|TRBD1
CASSLFYPGGIPYEQYF
TGCGCCAGCAGCTTGTTCTATCCAGGGGGAATCCCCTACGAGCAGTACTTC
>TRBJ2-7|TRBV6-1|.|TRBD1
CASSEIQGARYEQYF
TGTGCCAGCAGTGAAATACAGGGGGCGAGATACGAGCAGTACTTC
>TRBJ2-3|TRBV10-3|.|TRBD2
CAIGRAGTDTQYF
TGTGCCATCGGGAGGGCGGGGACAGATACGCAGTATTTT
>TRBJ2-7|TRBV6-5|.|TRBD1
CASTKTYRGAYEQYF
TGTGCCAGCACTAAGACTTACAGGGGGGCCTACGAGCAGTACTTC
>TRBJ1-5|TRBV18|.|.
CASSPQGNQPQHF
TGTGCCAGCTCACCCCAGGGTAATCAGCCCCAGCATTTT
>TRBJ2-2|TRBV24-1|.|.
CATSDPTGPANTGELFF
TGTGCCACCAGTGATCCCACAGGGCCAGCGAACACCGGGGAGCTGTTTTTT
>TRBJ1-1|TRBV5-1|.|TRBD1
CASSLYGTGNTEAFF
TGCGCCAGCAGCTTGTACGGGACAGGGAACACTGAAGCTTTCTTT
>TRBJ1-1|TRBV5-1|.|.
CASSLTRADTEAFF
TGCGCCAGCAGCTTGACCAGGGCAGACACTGAAGCTTTCTTT
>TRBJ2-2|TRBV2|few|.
CASSEMAGLRFTGELFF
TGTGCCAGCAGTGAAATGGCAGGACTTCGATTCACCGGGGAGCTGTTTTTT
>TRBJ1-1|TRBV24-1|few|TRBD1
CATSDLRQGRVIF
TGTGCCACCAGTGATCTCCGACAGGGGCGAGTAATCTTT
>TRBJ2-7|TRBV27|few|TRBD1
CASSADRGETPHAPYEQYF
TGTGCCAGCAGTGCCGACAGGGGCGAAACTCCCCACGCTCCTTACGAGCAGTACTTC
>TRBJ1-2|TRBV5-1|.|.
CASSLVQGDYGYTF
TGCGCCAGCAGCTTGGTACAGGGCGACTATGGCTACACCTTC
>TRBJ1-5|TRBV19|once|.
CASSIVFLEQENQPQHF
TGTGCCAGTAGTATAGTCTTCTTGGAACAGGAAAATCAGCCCCAGCATTTT
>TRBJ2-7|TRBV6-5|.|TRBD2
CASSRLAGHYEQYF
TGTGCCAGCAGTAGACTAGCAGGACACTACGAGCAGTACTTC
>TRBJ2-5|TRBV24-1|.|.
CATSDPGGRQGFQETQYF
TGTGCCACCAGTGATCCGGGGGGGCGACAGGGATTTCAAGAGACCCAGTACTTC
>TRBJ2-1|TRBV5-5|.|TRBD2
CASSLSTSGSNNKQFF
TGTGCCAGCAGCCTTTCTACTAGCGGGAGCAACAATAAGCAGTTCTTC
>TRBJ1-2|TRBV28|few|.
CASRLGLFANYGYTF
TGTGCCAGCAGGCTTGGACTCTTCGCTAACTATGGCTACACCTTC
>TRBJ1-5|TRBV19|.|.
CASSIVGGPAEGAQHF
TGTGCCAGTAGTATAGTGGGAGGTCCGGCGGAGGGAGCCCAGCATTTT
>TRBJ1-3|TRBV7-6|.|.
CASSLRGMGGNTIYF
TGTGCCAGCAGCCTTCGGGGGATGGGCGGAAACACCATATATTTT
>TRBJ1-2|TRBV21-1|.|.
CASSTDRGNYGYTF
TGTGCCAGCTCGACGGACAGGGGGAACTATGGCTACACCTTC
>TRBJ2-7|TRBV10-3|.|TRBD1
CAIGTGEGLYEQYF
TGTGCCATCGGGACAGGAGAGGGTCTCTACGAGCAGTACTTC
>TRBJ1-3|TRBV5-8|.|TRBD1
CASSLARYRGLISGNTIYF
TGTGCCAGCAGCTTGGCCAGATACAGGGGCCTAATCTCTGGAAACACCATATATTTT
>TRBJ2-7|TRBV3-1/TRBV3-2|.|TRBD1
CASSQFRTGVYEQYF
TGTGCCAGCAGCCAATTTCGGACAGGGGTCTACGAGCAGTACTTC
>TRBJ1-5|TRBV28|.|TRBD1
CASSSTGRNQPQHF
TGTGCCAGCAGTTCGACAGGGCGCAATCAGCCCCAGCATTTT
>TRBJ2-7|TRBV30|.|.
CAWSQVLYEQYF
TGTGCCTGGAGTCAGGTACTCTACGAGCAGTACTTC
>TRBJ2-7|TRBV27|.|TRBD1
CASSTKGQGKYEQYF
TGTGCCAGCAGTACCAAGGGACAGGGAAAATACGAGCAGTACTTC
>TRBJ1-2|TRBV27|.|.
CASSRIQGDGYTF
TGTGCCAGCAGCCGTATTCAAGGGGATGGCTACACCTTC
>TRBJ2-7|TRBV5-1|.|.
CASSYRDTGSYEQYF
TGCGCCAGCAGCTACCGGGACACAGGATCCTACGAGCAGTACTTC
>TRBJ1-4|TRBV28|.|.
CASSFRMTTNEKLFF
TGTGCCAGCAGTTTCAGGATGACAACTAATGAAAAACTGTTTTTT
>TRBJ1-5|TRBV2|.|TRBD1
CASSAYLRGQGAGQPQHF
TGTGCCAGCAGTGCATACCTCCGAGGACAGGGGGCAGGGCAGCCCCAGCATTTT
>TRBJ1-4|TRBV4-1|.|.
CASSLAAPSTNEKLFF
TGCGCCAGCAGCCTGGCGGCCCCCTCAACTAATGAAAAACTGTTTTTT
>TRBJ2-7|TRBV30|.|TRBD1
CAWSRGQGAYEQYF
TGTGCCTGGAGCAGGGGACAGGGGGCCTACGAGCAGTACTTC
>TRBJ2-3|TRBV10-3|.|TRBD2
CAIRFWSSGGPISTDTQYF
TGTGCCATCAGGTTTTGGTCTAGCGGGGGGCCTATAAGCACAGATACGCAGTATTTT
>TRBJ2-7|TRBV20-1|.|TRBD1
CSASTGTVFEWGSYEQYF
TGCAGTGCTAGTACCGGGACAGTCTTCGAGTGGGGCTCCTACGAGCAGTACTTC
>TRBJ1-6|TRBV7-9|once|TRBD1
CASSYQGAENSPLHF
TGTGCCAGCAGCTATCAGGGGGCCGAGAATTCACCCCTCCACTTT
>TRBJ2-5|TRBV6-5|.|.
CASSSYQTQYF
TGTGCCAGCAGTTCCTACCAGACCCAGTACTTC
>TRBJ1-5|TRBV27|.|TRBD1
CASSPSRQGASNQPQHF
TGTGCCAGCAGTCCCTCCCGACAGGGGGCGAGCAATCAGCCCCAGCATTTT
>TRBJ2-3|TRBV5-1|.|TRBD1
CASSPGQLFTDTQYF
TGCGCCAGCAGCCCGGGACAGCTATTCACAGATACGCAGTATTTT
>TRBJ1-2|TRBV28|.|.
CASRPGGEPYGYTF
TGTGCCAGCAGACCCGGGGGGGAACCCTATGGCTACACCTTC